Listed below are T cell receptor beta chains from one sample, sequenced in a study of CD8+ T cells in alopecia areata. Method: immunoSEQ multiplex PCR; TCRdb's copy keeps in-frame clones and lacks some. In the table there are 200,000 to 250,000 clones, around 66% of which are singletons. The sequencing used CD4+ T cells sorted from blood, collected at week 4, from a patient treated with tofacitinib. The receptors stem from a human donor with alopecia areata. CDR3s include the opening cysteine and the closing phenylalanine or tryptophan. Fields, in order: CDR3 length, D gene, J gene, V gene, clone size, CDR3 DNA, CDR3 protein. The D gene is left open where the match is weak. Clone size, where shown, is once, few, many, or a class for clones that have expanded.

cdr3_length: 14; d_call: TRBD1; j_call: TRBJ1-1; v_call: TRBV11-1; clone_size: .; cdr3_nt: TGTGCCAGCAGCAGCGGACAGGTGAACACTGAAGCTTTCTTT; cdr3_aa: CASSSGQVNTEAFF
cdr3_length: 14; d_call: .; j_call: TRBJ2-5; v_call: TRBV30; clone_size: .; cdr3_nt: TGTGCCCTCAGTAGGGGGGCGGTTCAAGAGACCCAGTACTTC; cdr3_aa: CALSRGAVQETQYF
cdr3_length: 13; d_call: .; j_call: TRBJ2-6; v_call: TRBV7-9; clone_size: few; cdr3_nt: TGTGCCAGCAGCCAGTCTGGGGCCAACGTCCTGACTTTC; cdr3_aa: CASSQSGANVLTF
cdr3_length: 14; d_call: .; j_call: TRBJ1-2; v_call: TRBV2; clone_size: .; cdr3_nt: TGTGCCAGCAGAGGGGGGACATATCTCTATGGCTACACCTTC; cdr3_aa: CASRGGTYLYGYTF
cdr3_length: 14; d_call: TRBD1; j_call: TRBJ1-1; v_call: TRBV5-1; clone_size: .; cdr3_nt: TGCGCCAGCAGCCCATGGACAGGGAACACTGAAGCTTTCTTT; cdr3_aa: CASSPWTGNTEAFF
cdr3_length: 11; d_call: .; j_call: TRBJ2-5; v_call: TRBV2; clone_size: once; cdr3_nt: TGTGCCGCGGGGGCGACGGGGACCCAGTACTTC; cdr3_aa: CAAGATGTQYF
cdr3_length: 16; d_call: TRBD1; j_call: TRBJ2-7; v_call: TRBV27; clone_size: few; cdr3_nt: TGTGCCAGCGTAAAGGACAGGGGATCTAGCGCCTACGAGCAGTACTTC; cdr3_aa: CASVKDRGSSAYEQYF
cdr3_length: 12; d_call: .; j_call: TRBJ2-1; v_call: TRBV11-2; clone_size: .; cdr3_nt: TGTGCCAGCGAAGAGGGGGGGAAGCAGCAGTTCTTC; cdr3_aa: CASEEGGKQQFF
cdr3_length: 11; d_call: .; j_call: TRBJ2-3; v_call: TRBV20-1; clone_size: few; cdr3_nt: TGCAGTGCACTACGCCGGAATACGCAGTATTTT; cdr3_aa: CSALRRNTQYF
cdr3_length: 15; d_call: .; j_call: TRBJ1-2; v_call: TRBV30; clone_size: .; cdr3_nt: TGTGCCTGGAGGCAGATAGGACGGAGGAGTTATGGCTACACCTTC; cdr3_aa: CAWRQIGRRSYGYTF
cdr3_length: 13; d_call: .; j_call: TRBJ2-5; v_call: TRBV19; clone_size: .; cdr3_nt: TGTGCCAGTAGTAGGGACCCTGAGGAGACCCAGTACTTC; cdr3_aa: CASSRDPEETQYF
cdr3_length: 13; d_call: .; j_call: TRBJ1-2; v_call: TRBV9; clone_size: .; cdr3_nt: TGTGCCAGCACCCGAGGGGGGCGCGATGGCTACACCTTC; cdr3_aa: CASTRGGRDGYTF
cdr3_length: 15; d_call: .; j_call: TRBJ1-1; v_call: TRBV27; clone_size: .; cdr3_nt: TGTGCCAGCAGTTTCGACAGATCCATGAACACTGAAGCTTTCTTT; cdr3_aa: CASSFDRSMNTEAFF
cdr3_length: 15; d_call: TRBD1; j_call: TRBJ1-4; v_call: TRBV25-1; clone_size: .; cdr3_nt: TGTGCCAGCAGTGTCTCCGCAGGGGGGAATGAAAAACTGTTTTTT; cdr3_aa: CASSVSAGGNEKLFF
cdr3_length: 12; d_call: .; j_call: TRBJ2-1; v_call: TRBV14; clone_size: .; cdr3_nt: TGTGCCAGCAGCCGCAGTGGCCATGAGCAGTTCTTC; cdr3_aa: CASSRSGHEQFF
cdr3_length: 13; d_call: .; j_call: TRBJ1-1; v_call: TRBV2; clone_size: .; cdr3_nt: TGTGCCAGCAGCTCGGACAGACGGGCTGAAGCTTTCTTT; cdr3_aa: CASSSDRRAEAFF
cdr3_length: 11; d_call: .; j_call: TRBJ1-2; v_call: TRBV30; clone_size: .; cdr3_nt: TGTGCCTGGAGTAGGTACTATGGCTACACCTTC; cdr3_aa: CAWSRYYGYTF
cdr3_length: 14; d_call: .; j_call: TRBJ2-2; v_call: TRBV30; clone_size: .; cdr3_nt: TGTGCCTGGAGCAGTGACTATAACACCGGGGAGCTGTTTTTT; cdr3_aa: CAWSSDYNTGELFF
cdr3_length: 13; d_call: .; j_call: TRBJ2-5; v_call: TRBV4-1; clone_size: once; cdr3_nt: TGCGCCAGCAGCCAAGATGGGGCGGAGACCCAGTACTTC; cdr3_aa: CASSQDGAETQYF
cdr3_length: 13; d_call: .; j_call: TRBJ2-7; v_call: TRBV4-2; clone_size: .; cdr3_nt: TGTGCCAGCAGCCAAGAAGGTGGGCGGACGCAGTACTTC; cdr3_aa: CASSQEGGRTQYF
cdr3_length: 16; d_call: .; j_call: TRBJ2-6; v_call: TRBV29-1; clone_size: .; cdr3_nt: TGCAGCGTTGACGAGAGGGGAGGCTCTGGGGCCAACGTCCTGACTTTC; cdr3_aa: CSVDERGGSGANVLTF
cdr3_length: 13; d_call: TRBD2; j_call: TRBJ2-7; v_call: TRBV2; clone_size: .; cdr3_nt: TGTGCCAGCAGCGCGGGACTAGTCTATGAGCAGTACTTC; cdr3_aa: CASSAGLVYEQYF
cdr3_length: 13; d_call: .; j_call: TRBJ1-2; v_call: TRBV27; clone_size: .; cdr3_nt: TGTGCCAGCAGTTACAGGCTCATGGGGGGCTACACCTTC; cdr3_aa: CASSYRLMGGYTF
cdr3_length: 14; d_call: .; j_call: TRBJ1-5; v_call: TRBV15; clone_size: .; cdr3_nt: TGTGCCACCAGCAGAGGGGGTCGAGATCAGCCCCAGCATTTT; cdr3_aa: CATSRGGRDQPQHF
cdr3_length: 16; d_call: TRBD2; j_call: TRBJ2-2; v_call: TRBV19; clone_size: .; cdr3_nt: TGTGCCAGTAGCCCTGGACTAGCGGGGATCACCGGGGAGCTGTTTTTT; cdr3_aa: CASSPGLAGITGELFF
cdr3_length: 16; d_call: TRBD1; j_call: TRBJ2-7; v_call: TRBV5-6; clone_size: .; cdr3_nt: TGTGCCAGCAGCTTGGCCCACACAGGGGGAGGACGCGAGCAGTACTTC; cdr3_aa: CASSLAHTGGGREQYF
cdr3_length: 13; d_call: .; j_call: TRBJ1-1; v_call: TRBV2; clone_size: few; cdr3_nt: TGTGCCAGCAGTGAAGGGTGGGGCACTGAAGCTTTCTTT; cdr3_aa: CASSEGWGTEAFF
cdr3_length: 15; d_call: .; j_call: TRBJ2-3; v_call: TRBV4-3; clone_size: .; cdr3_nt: TGCGCCAGCAGCCAAGAGGGTGGTGATACAGATACGCAGTATTTT; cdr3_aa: CASSQEGGDTDTQYF
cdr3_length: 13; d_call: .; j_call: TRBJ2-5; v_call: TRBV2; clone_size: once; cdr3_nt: TGTGCCAGCATCTTCTACAGGGACGAGACCCAGTACTTC; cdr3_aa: CASIFYRDETQYF
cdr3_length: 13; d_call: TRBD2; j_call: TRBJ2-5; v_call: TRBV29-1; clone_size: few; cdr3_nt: TGCAGCGTTCCAGAGGGAGGGTTTGAGACCCAGTACTTC; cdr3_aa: CSVPEGGFETQYF
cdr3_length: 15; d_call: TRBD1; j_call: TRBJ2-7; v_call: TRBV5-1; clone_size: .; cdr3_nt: TGCGCCAGCAGCTTAGCCGGGACAGGGGGCTACGAGCAGTACTTC; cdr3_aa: CASSLAGTGGYEQYF
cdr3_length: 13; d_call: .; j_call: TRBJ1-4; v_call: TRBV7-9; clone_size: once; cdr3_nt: TGTGCCAGCAGCTTAGATTGGAATGAAAAACTGTTTTTT; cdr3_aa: CASSLDWNEKLFF
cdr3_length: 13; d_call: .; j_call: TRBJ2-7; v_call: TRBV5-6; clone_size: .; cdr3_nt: TGTGCCAGCAGCTACTCCGTCTCCTACGAGCAGTACTTC; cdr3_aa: CASSYSVSYEQYF
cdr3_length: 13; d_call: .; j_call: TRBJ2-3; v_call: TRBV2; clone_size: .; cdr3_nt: TGTGCCAGCATAGCGGACCAGGGGAATACGCAGTATTTT; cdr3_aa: CASIADQGNTQYF
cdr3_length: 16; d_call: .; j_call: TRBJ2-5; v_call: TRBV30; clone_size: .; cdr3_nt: TGTGCCTGGAGTGTGGGGCTCTCCAAGGGGCAAGAGACCCAGTACTTC; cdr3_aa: CAWSVGLSKGQETQYF
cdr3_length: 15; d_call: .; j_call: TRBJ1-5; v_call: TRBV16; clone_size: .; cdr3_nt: TGTGCCAGCAGCCAATCGGGGGCTGAGTATCAGCCCCAGCATTTT; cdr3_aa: CASSQSGAEYQPQHF
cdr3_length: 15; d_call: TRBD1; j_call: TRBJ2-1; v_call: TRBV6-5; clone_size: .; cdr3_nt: TGTGCCACCAAGTCCGGGACAGGATCCTACAATGAGCAGTTCTTC; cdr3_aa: CATKSGTGSYNEQFF
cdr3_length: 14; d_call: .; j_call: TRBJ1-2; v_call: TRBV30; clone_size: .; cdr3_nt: TGTGCCTGGAGTCCGGGACCCCCGAACTATGGCTACACCTTC; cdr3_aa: CAWSPGPPNYGYTF
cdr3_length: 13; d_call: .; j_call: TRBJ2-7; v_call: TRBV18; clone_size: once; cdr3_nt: TGTGCCAGCGCAGCCTCCCTAACCTACGAGCAGTACTTC; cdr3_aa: CASAASLTYEQYF
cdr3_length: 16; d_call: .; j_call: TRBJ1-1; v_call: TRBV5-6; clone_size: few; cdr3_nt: TGTGCCAGCAGCCTACTCCAGGGGTGGGAGAACACTGAAGCTTTCTTT; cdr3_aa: CASSLLQGWENTEAFF